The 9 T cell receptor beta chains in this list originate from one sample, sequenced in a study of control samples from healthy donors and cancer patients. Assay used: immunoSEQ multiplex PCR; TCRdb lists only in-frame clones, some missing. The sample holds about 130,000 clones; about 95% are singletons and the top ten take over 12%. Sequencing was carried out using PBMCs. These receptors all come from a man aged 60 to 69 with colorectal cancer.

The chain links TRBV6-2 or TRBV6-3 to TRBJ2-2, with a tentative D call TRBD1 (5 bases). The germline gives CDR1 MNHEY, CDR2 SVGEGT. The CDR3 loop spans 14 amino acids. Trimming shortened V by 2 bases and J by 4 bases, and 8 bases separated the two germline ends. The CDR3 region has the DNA TGTGCCAGCAGTTACGGGGCGAGCACCGGGGAGCTGTTTTTT. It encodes CASSYGASTGELFF.

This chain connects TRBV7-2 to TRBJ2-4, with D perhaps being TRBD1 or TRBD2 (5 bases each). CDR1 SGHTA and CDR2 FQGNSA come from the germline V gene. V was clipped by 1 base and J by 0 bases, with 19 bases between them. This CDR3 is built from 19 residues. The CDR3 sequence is CASSLGGANSVIAKNIQYF. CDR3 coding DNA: TGTGCCAGCAGCTTAGGAGGGGCGAATTCAGTTATAGCCAAAAACATTCAGTACTTC. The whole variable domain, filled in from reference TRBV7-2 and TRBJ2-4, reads GAGVSQSPSNKVTEKGKDVELRCDPISGHTALYWYRQSLGQGLEFLIYFQGNSAPDKSGLPSDRFSAERTGGSVSTLTIQRTQQEDSAVYLCASSLGGANSVIAKNIQYFGAGTRLSVL.

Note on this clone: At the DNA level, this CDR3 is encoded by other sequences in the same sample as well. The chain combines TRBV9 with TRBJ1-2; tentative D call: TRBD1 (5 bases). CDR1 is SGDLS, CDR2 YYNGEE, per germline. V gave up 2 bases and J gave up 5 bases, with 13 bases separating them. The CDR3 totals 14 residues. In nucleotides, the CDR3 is TGTGCCAGCAGCGTCACAGGATCGAGTTATGGCTACACCTTC. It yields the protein CASSVTGSSYGYTF.

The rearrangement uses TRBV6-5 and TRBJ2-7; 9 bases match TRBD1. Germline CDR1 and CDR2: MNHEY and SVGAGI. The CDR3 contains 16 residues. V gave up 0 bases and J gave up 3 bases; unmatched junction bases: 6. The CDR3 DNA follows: TGTGCCAGCAGTTACTCAACTGGGACAGGGTTCTACGAGCAGTACTTC. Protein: CASSYSTGTGFYEQYF.

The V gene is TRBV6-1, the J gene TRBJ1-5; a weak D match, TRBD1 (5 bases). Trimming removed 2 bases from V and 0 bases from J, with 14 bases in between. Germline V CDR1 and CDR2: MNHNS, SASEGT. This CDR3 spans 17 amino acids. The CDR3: CASSERGLRYSNQPQHF. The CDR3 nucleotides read TGTGCCAGCAGTGAAAGGGGCCTCAGATATAGCAATCAGCCCCAGCATTTT.

The CDR3 DNA is TGCGCCAGCAGCCCTCAAAAAGTACTCGGGGACACTTCGTATAGCAATCAGCCCCAGCATTTT. It encodes CASSPQKVLGDTSYSNQPQHF. The V call is TRBV4-1, the J call TRBJ1-5; D is perhaps TRBD1 (6 bases). V was clipped by 4 bases and J by 0 bases, with 28 bases between them. This CDR3 region has 21 residues. In germline, CDR1 is MGHRA, CDR2 YSYEKL.

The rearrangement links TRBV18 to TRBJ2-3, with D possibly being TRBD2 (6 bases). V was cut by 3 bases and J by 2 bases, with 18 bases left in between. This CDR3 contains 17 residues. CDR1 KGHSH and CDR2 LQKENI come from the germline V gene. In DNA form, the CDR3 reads TGTGCCAGCTCACCTTCCTCCGGGGGTCGGTCCACAGATACGCAGTATTTT. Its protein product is CASSPSSGGRSTDTQYF.

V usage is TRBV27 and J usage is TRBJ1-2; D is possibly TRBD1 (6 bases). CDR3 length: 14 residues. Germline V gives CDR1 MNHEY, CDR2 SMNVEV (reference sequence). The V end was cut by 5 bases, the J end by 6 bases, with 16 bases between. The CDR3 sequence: CASSLKADRDGYTF. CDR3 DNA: TGTGCCAGCAGTCTAAAGGCGGACAGAGATGGCTACACCTTC.

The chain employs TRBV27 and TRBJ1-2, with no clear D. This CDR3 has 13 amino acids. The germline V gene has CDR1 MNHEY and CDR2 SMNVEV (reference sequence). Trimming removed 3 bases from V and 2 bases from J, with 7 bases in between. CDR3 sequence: CASSFSENYGYTF. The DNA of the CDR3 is TGTGCCAGCAGTTTCAGTGAGAACTATGGCTACACCTTC.